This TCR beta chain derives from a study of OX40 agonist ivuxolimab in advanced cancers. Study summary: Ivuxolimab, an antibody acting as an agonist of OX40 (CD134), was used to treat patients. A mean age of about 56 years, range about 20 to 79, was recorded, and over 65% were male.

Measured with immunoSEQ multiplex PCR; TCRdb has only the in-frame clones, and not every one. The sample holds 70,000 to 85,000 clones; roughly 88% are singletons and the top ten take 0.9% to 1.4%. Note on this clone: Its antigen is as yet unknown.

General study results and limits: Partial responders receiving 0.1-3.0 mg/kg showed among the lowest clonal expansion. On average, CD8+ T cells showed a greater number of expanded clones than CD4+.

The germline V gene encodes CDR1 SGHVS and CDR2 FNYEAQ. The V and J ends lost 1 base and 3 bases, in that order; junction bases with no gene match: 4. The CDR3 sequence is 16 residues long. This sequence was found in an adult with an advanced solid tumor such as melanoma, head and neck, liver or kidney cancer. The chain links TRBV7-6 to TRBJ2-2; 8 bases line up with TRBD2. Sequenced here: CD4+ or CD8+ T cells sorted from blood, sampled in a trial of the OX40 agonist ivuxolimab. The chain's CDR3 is CASSLEVAGYTGELFF. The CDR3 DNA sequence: TGTGCCAGCAGCTTAGAGGTAGCGGGATACACCGGGGAGCTGTTTTTT.